The 8 T cell receptor beta chains listed next were all sequenced from one sample in a study of blood T cell repertoires in COVID-19. Using immunoSEQ multiplex PCR, the repertoire was profiled, and TCRdb retains in-frame clones only, with some absent. Of 320,000 or so clones in the sample, about 87% were seen once. Sequencing was carried out using PBMCs or T cells enriched from blood (not recorded which). The receptors come from a man aged 30-40 years who had recovered from COVID-19.

Of note for this clone: Other DNA sequences in this specimen translate into the identical CDR3. V gene TRBV12-3 or TRBV12-4 combines with J gene TRBJ1-2; D is unclear. This CDR3 has 12 residues. The V end lost 2 bases, the J end lost 4 bases, and 5 bases lay between the germline ends. CDR3 loop: CASSLSSYGYTF. In nucleotides, the CDR3 is TGTGCCAGCAGTTTATCTAGCTATGGCTACACCTTC.

Worth noting for this clone: One end of the junction is discordant with germline, which a read error may explain. This chain joins TRBV7-7 and TRBJ2-5; 11 nucleotides agree with TRBD2. This CDR3 contains 16 residues. Germline V lookup: CDR1 SSHAT, CDR2 FNYEAQ (reference sequence). The DNA of the CDR3 is TGTGCCGGCAGCTCGACTAGCGGGGAAACTCAAGAGACCCAGTACTTC. It translates to CAGSSTSGETQETQYF.

The chain uses TRBV2 and TRBJ1-6, with 10 bases fitting TRBD1. After removal of 4 bases from V and 6 bases from J, the junction contained 3 bases not matched to a gene. Germline V gives CDR1 SNHLY, CDR2 FYNNEI. The CDR3 loop spans 15 amino acids. The CDR3 bases are TGTGCCAGCAGTGCCCGGACAGGGGGTAATTCACCCCTCCACTTT. It translates to CASSARTGGNSPLHF.

The V and J genes are TRBV2 and TRBJ2-2, with a tentative D call TRBD1 (6 bases). The CDR3 runs to 13 residues. Germline CDR1 is SNHLY and CDR2 is FYNNEI. V gave up 8 bases and J gave up 4 bases, with 11 bases separating them. Written as DNA, the CDR3 is TGTGCCAGCCGCAAAGGGGGCACCGGGGAGCTGTTTTTT. Amino acid sequence: CASRKGGTGELFF.

This chain uses TRBV18 with TRBJ2-2; D gene unclear. The CDR3 extends over 14 amino acids. V was pared by 6 bases and J by 3 bases, with 11 bases between. Per the germline V gene, CDR1 is KGHSH and CDR2 is LQKENI. The CDR3 loop is CASSPTEHTGELFF. CDR3 DNA sequence: TGTGCCAGCTCCCCTACGGAGCACACCGGGGAGCTGTTTTTT. Full variable domain (missing parts from reference TRBV18 and TRBJ2-2): NAGVMQNPRHLVRRRGQEARLRCSPMKGHSHVYWYRQLPEEGLKFMVYLQKENIIDESGMPKERFSAEFPKEGPSILRIQQVVRGDSAAYFCASSPTEHTGELFFGEGSRLTVL.

The V and J genes are TRBV27 and TRBJ1-1, with a possible D match to TRBD1 (5 bases). This CDR3 spans 14 amino acids. Germline V gene lookup returns CDR1 MNHEY and CDR2 SMNVEV (reference sequence). Trimming shortened V by 7 bases and J by 1 base, and 13 bases separated the two germline ends. The CDR3 sequence: CASKPSTGNTEAFF. DNA of the CDR3: TGTGCCAGCAAGCCCAGTACAGGGAACACTGAAGCTTTCTTT.

This chain joins TRBV5-1 and TRBJ2-1; TRBD2 aligns across 13 bases. The CDR3 sequence is 14 residues long. Per the germline V gene, CDR1 is SGHRS and CDR2 is YFSETQ. V lost 7 bases and J lost 8; bases outside the gene matches: 6. Here the CDR3 DNA reads TGCGCCAGCTCAACTAGCGGGGGGGTGGATGAGCAGTTCTTC. Translated, it gives CASSTSGGVDEQFF.

The J gene is TRBJ2-1, the V gene TRBV28; TRBD2 might be the D (6 bases). CDR3 size: 12 residues. V dropped 4 bases and J dropped 7 bases, with 8 bases sitting between them. Germline V gene data show CDR1 as MDHEN and CDR2 as SYDVKM. CDR3 in amino acids: CASSSSGNEQFF. Here the CDR3 DNA reads TGTGCCAGCAGTTCCAGCGGGAATGAGCAGTTCTTC.